A single TCR beta chain is shown here with its context. This CDR3 comprises 13 residues. V lost 3 bases and J lost 6, with 10 bases in between. Germline CDR1 is LNHNV and CDR2 is YYDKDF (reference sequence). This sample is part of a study of T-cell reconstitution after alpha-beta-depleted transplantation in children. It was with unique molecular identifiers that the TCRbeta library was prepared. Using its own MiXCR run on the PCR reads, TCRdb lists one record per CDR3 protein. The data show just under 550,000 distinct CDR3 sequences, around 19% seen once. This receptor was obtained from a human donor who donated a stem cell graft to a child with acute lymphoblastic leukemia. The input for sequencing was PBMCs from the stem cell graft donor, taken from the stem cell graft. The rearrangement joins TRBV15 to TRBJ2-3, with D hard to call. As DNA, the CDR3 is TGTGCCACCAGCAGTCCAGTCGTGGATACGCAGTATTTT. Translation: CATSSPVVDTQYF.